These 20 T cell receptor beta chains originate from one sample sequenced in a study of cytomegalovirus exposure and HLA in healthy donors. Use of 60 Vbeta and 13 Jbeta primers characterized the PCR. TCRdb's copy holds only in-frame clones and misses some; the assay was immunoSEQ multiplex PCR. This table has under 150,000 clones, around 79% appearing once. The sample was PBMCs. The receptors shown here come from a female donor in good health and CMV-seronegative.

The rearrangement uses TRBV11-2 and TRBJ1-3; possible D gene TRBD1, 5 bases. The length of the CDR3 is 16 residues. V was pared by 5 bases and J by 0 bases, with 14 bases between. Germline V gene data show CDR1 as SGHAT and CDR2 as FQNNGV. The CDR3: CASSTGGVGSGNTIYF. The CDR3 DNA is TGTGCCAGCAGCACCGGGGGGGTTGGCTCTGGAAACACCATATATTTT.

V and J are TRBV2 and TRBJ2-5; D not certain. V lost 2 bases and J 5 bases, leaving 9 bases between the germline ends. The CDR3 loop spans 13 amino acids. Germline V CDR1 and CDR2: SNHLY, FYNNEI. CDR3 DNA: TGTGCCAGCAGTGAACCCCCCGGGGAGACCCAGTACTTC. Its translation is CASSEPPGETQYF.

This chain connects TRBV18 to TRBJ2-5; 14 bases are a match to TRBD2. There are 15 residues in the CDR3. Germline V lookup: CDR1 KGHSH, CDR2 LQKENI. Losses at the gene ends were 3 bases for V and 11 bases for J; bases not matched to a gene: 8. CDR3 residues: CASSPGLAGVIEQYF. The CDR3 region has the DNA TGTGCCAGCTCACCGGGACTAGCGGGAGTTATAGAGCAGTACTTC. Variable domain in full (rest from reference TRBV18 and TRBJ2-5): NAGVMQNPRHLVRRRGQEARLRCSPMKGHSHVYWYRQLPEEGLKFMVYLQKENIIDESGMPKERFSAEFPKEGPSILRIQQVVRGDSAAYFCASSPGLAGVIEQYFGPGTRLLVL.

This clone was observed a single time. V and J are TRBV28 and TRBJ1-3; no reliable D call. Per germline, CDR1 MDHEN and CDR2 SYDVKM. V lost 5 bases, J lost 0 bases, and 14 bases lay in between. The CDR3 runs to 16 residues. Here the CDR3 DNA reads TGTGCCAGCAGTCCCCCCGCGCCAAGCTCTGGAAACACCATATATTTT. Protein sequence: CASSPPAPSSGNTIYF.

The V and J genes are TRBV7-8 and TRBJ2-1, with 7 bases identical to TRBD1. The V gene end was trimmed by 4 bases and the J gene end by 4 bases; junction bases not matched to a gene: 7. This CDR3 has 15 residues. The V gene's germline CDR1 is SGHVS and CDR2 FQNEAQ. The CDR3 nucleotides are TGTGCCAGCAGCTCCCGGGACAGTCCTTACAATGAGCAGTTCTTC. It encodes CASSSRDSPYNEQFF.

The table lists this clone with a few counts. V usage is TRBV9 and J usage is TRBJ2-7, with a possible D match to TRBD2 (5 bases). The CDR3 loop spans 13 amino acids. The V end lost 0 bases, the J end lost 5 bases, and 9 bases lay between the germline ends. The germline gives CDR1 SGDLS, CDR2 YYNGEE. CDR3 DNA: TGTGCCAGCAGCGTAGCAGCCGGGGACGAGCAGTACTTC. Protein product: CASSVAAGDEQYF.

The CDR3 DNA follows: TGTGCCAGCAGCGTAGTAAGCAGGGCCACTGAAGCTTTCTTT. This gives the protein CASSVVSRATEAFF. The rearrangement links TRBV9 to TRBJ1-1; weak D call: TRBD1 (5 bases). Germline-derived CDR1 and CDR2 are SGDLS and YYNGEE. This CDR3 has 14 residues. V gave up 0 bases and J gave up 4 bases, with 10 bases separating them. The whole variable domain, remainder taken from reference TRBV9 and TRBJ1-1, is DSGVTQTPKHLITATGQRVTLRCSPRSGDLSVYWYQQSLDQGLQFLIQYYNGEERAKGNILERFSAQQFPDLHSELNLSSLELGDSALYFCASSVVSRATEAFFGQGTRLTVV.

The genes are TRBV5-1 and TRBJ2-7; D possibly corresponds to TRBD2 (5 bases). The V end lost 3 bases, the J end lost 3 bases, and 16 bases lay between the germline ends. The germline CDR1 and CDR2 sequences are SGHRS and YFSETQ. The CDR3 runs 15 residues. In nucleotides, the CDR3 is TGCGCCAGCAGCTCCGGACTCGAACCCCGCTACGAGCAGTACTTC. Residues: CASSSGLEPRYEQYF.

The chain joins TRBV11-3 to TRBJ1-2; 7 nucleotides align to TRBD1. V lost 4 bases and J lost 5; bases outside the gene matches: 7. This CDR3 comprises 14 residues. CDR1 SGHNT and CDR2 YENEEA come from the germline V gene. The CDR3 reads CASSSRATGYGYTF. In nucleotides, the CDR3 is TGTGCCAGCAGCTCCCGAGCGACAGGGTATGGCTACACCTTC.

This clone was picked up a small number of times. The V call is TRBV4-1, the J call TRBJ1-2; D unclear. The V gene's germline CDR1 is MGHRA and CDR2 YSYEKL. V lost 6 bases and J 5 bases, leaving 16 bases between the germline ends. This CDR3 has 14 residues. Written as DNA, the CDR3 is TGCGCCAGCAGTCCAGTGACATCTCTTTATGGCTACACCTTC. Encoded protein: CASSPVTSLYGYTF.

The chain combines TRBV5-1 with TRBJ1-2; TRBD1 agrees at 7 bases. This CDR3 is 13 amino acids long. With 1 base clipped from V and 10 bases from J, the junction kept 7 bases outside the gene matches. CDR1 is SGHRS, CDR2 YFSETQ, per germline. The CDR3 here is CASSLTGTANYTF. The CDR3 nucleotides read TGCGCCAGCAGCTTGACCGGGACAGCAAACTACACCTTC.

V usage is TRBV14 and J usage is TRBJ2-3; possible D gene TRBD2, 6 bases. V was trimmed by 1 base and J by 6 bases, leaving 11 bases between them. Per germline, CDR1 SGHDN and CDR2 FVKESK. The CDR3 covers 14 residues. This chain's CDR3 is CASSQALGGDTQYF. DNA for the CDR3: TGTGCCAGCAGCCAAGCCTTGGGGGGTGATACGCAGTATTTT.

For this clone: A read error may account for a junction end that differs from germline. This sequence joins TRBV7-9 and TRBJ1-1; 8 bases agree with TRBD1. The CDR3 loop spans 13 amino acids. CDR1 and CDR2 from the germline V gene are SEHNR and FQNEAQ (reference sequence). The CDR3 DNA sequence: TGTTCCAGCCGTTCCCCCCAGGGGGCGCATGCTTTCTTT. It encodes CSSRSPQGAHAFF.

V gene TRBV10-3 combines with J gene TRBJ2-5, with TRBD1 matching 7 bases. Germline V gene lookup returns CDR1 ENHRY and CDR2 SYGVKD. Trimming took 0 bases from V and 7 from J; bases not matched to a gene: 8. This CDR3 region has 15 residues. CDR3: CAISESRGGGGTQYF. In DNA form, the CDR3 reads TGTGCCATCAGTGAGTCGAGAGGGGGCGGTGGGACCCAGTACTTC.

The chain joins TRBV18 to TRBJ1-2; perhaps TRBD1 as D (6 bases). Germline-derived CDR1 and CDR2 are KGHSH and LQKENI. Trimming left V 4 bases short and J 4 bases short, with 7 bases between. The CDR3 has 12 residues. The CDR3 region is CASSQDSYGYTF. In DNA form, the CDR3 reads TGTGCCAGCTCACAGGACAGCTATGGCTACACCTTC.

The J gene is TRBJ1-1, the V gene TRBV7-8; D is perhaps TRBD1 (6 bases). V was cut by 1 base and J by 1 base, with 16 bases left in between. Germline loops: CDR1 SGHVS, CDR2 FQNEAQ. The CDR3 length is 17 residues. CDR3 sequence reads: CASSLGWVGQSNTEAFF. CDR3 DNA: TGTGCCAGCAGCTTAGGCTGGGTCGGACAGTCGAACACTGAAGCTTTCTTT. The full variable domain, in which reference TRBV7-8 and TRBJ1-1 provide the parts outside the CDR3, is GAGVSQSPRYKVAKRGQDVALRCDPISGHVSLFWYQQALGQGPEFLTYFQNEAQLDKSGLPSDRFFAERPEGSVSTLKIQRTQQEDSAVYLCASSLGWVGQSNTEAFFGQGTRLTVV.

The chain is built from TRBV28 and TRBJ2-3; 9 nucleotides match TRBD1. The germline V gene has CDR1 MDHEN and CDR2 SYDVKM. This CDR3 region has 15 residues. V was clipped by 5 bases and J by 0 bases; unmatched bases: 3. The CDR3: CASSPTGGSTDTQYF. The CDR3 bases are TGTGCCAGCAGTCCGACAGGGGGAAGCACAGATACGCAGTATTTT.

In regard to this clone: Its ends do not fully match the called genes, so a read error is possible. V gene TRBV7-7 combines with J gene TRBJ1-1, with a tentative D call TRBD1 (5 bases). The CDR3 length is 13 residues. Germline CDR1 and CDR2: SSHAT and FNYEAQ (reference sequence). The CDR3 protein is CASSPTVNTEAFF. In DNA, the CDR3 is TGTGCTAGCAGCCCGACAGTGAACACTGAAGCTTTCTTT.

The gene calls are TRBV4-3 and TRBJ2-1, with D unclear. Germline CDR1 reads LGHNA; CDR2 reads YSLEER. There are 13 residues in the CDR3. Trimming pared 1 base from V and 8 bases from J, leaving 9 bases between. The CDR3 reads CASSQVLGDEQFF. The CDR3 nucleotides are TGCGCCAGCAGCCAAGTATTGGGCGATGAGCAGTTCTTC.

The chain is built from TRBV11-1 and TRBJ2-3, with 7 bases fitting TRBD2. CDR3 length: 16 amino acids. CDR1 and CDR2 from the germline V gene are SGHAT and FQDESV (reference sequence). The trim removed 3 bases at V and 1 base at J, leaving 7 bases unmatched. This chain's CDR3 is CASSFYEAGGTDTQYF. The CDR3 coding sequence is TGTGCCAGCAGCTTCTATGAGGCGGGGGGCACAGATACGCAGTATTTT.